The present entry profiles one T cell receptor (beta chain) with its context. This sample is drawn from a study of cytomegalovirus exposure and HLA in healthy donors. 13 Jbeta primers and 60 Vbeta primers were used for the PCR. The data were produced by immunoSEQ multiplex PCR, yet TCRdb's version contains in-frame clones alone and is incomplete. The table has some 56,000 clones, 80% seen once. The germline V gene encodes CDR1 SGHKS and CDR2 YYEKEE (reference sequence). The V end lost 1 base, the J end lost 4 bases, and 12 bases lay between the germline ends. The CDR3 is made up of 15 amino acids. Sequencing was carried out using PBMCs. This receptor was identified in a woman between 40 and 50 years old in good health and CMV-seronegative. This rearrangement joins TRBV5-5 to TRBJ2-1, with D possibly TRBD1 on 6 matching bases. As DNA, the CDR3 is TGTGCCAGCAGCTTGTTGGGACAAGATTACAATGAGCAGTTCTTC. As protein: CASSLLGQDYNEQFF.